This TCR beta chain was found in a study of CD8 T cells in ankylosing spondylitis. Each CDR3 protein gets one entry after TCRdb re-called the 5' RACE reads with MiXCR. The sample holds about 250,000 distinct CDR3 sequences; roughly a third are singletons and the top ten take approximately 4.6%. Study-level results: Researchers reportedly found disease-linked clones significantly enriched in matched ankylosing spondylitis synovial fluid.

This CDR3 region has 14 residues. With 6 bases clipped from V and 1 base from J, the junction kept 3 bases outside the gene matches. This clonotype has a single count. The target antigen is unknown. The sequence was obtained from a male donor with ankylosing spondylitis or in good health (not recorded which). The sequencing sample was made of blood, either unsorted or a sorted T cell fraction (not recorded which). The chain joins TRBV12-3 or TRBV12-4 to TRBJ1-3; 7 nucleotides line up with TRBD1. The CDR3 sequence is CASRKTGSGNTIYF. In DNA form, the CDR3 reads TGTGCCAGCAGGAAGACAGGGTCTGGAAACACCATATATTTT.